This T cell receptor beta chain was captured by sequencing in a study of blood T cell repertoires in COVID-19. This CDR3 contains 13 residues. The germline V gene has CDR1 SGHTA and CDR2 FQGTGA. Deletions cut 0 bases from V and 5 bases from J, with 7 bases between. Clones were sequenced by immunoSEQ multiplex PCR, and TCRdb holds only the in-frame ones, with some missing. The data hold approximately 300,000 clones, with roughly 91% observed a single time. This TCR derives from a woman aged 25 to 39 who had recovered from COVID-19. This sequence joins TRBV7-3 and TRBJ1-1; D is unresolved. Sequencing was performed on PBMCs or T cells enriched from blood (not recorded which). DNA for the CDR3: TGTGCCAGCAGCTTAACGACGGGTACTGAAGCTTTCTTT. Translation gives CASSLTTGTEAFF. The variable domain in full, with the rest retrieved from reference TRBV7-3 and TRBJ1-1, is GAGVSQTPSNKVTEKGKYVELRCDPISGHTALYWYRQSLGQGPEFLIYFQGTGAADDSGLPNDRFFAVRPEGSVSTLKIQRTERGDSAVYLCASSLTTGTEAFFGQGTRLTVV.